This T cell receptor (beta chain) was retrieved from a study of T-cell memory formation after mild COVID-19. TCRdb called the 5' RACE reads again in MiXCR, with one record for every CDR3 protein. The sample consists of under 700,000 distinct CDR3 sequences, roughly 22% of them appearing once. The CDR3 has 14 amino acids. V shed 6 bases, J shed 5 bases, and the junction held 12 bases outside the gene matches. Germline V CDR1 and CDR2: DFQATT, SNEGSKA (reference sequence). This receptor was obtained from an adult woman who had mild COVID-19 (a few samples of this study predate the infection). Cell type and time point are not known. The sequencing sample was made of PBMCs or a T cell subset sorted from them (not recorded which). The chain joins TRBV20-1 to TRBJ2-7, with 8 bases aligning to TRBD2. DNA of the CDR3: TGCAGTGCCGGGGGGGCAGGGGCCTCTAACGAGCAGTACTTC. Protein product: CSAGGAGASNEQYF.